This T cell receptor (beta chain) comes out of a study of radiotherapy plus CTLA-4 blockade in lung cancer. The wider study: With roughly 30% of patients having disease control, objective responses were seen in 15% to 20%.

The CDR3 covers 13 residues. CDR1 is SGHRS and CDR2 is YFSETQ in the germline V gene. The V gene end was trimmed by 5 bases and the J gene end by 8 bases; junction bases not matched to a gene: 7. Assay: immunoSEQ multiplex PCR; the TCRdb copy retains only in-frame clones and omits some. In the table there are approximately 52,000 clones, about 77% of which are singletons. This clone was seen only a few times. Sample: peripheral blood, taken from a patient treated with radiotherapy plus ipilimumab. The chain is built from TRBV5-1 and TRBJ1-2; 9 bases align to TRBD1. The receptor was derived from a human donor with non-small cell lung cancer whose response to radiotherapy plus ipilimumab could not be evaluated. DNA for the CDR3: TGCGCCAGCAGGACCGGGACAGGGAGAGGCTACACCTTC. This sequence encodes CASRTGTGRGYTF.